This T cell receptor beta chain was captured in a study of tumor and adjacent non-tumor tissue in lung cancer. Study summary: Histology: around twelve adenocarcinoma, a couple of squamous cell carcinoma, 1 small cell lung cancer.

A modified ARM-PCR protocol with three rounds of nested PCR amplified TCRbeta. TCRdb re-analysed the multiplex PCR reads in MiXCR, keeping a single row per CDR3 protein. The data hold about 75,000 distinct CDR3 sequences, with around 74% observed a single time. No cell sorting was done before RNA was extracted from the tissue. Germline V CDR1 and CDR2: SGHDT, YYEEEE. V was shortened by 7 bases and J by 1 base, with 8 bases between the two germline ends. This CDR3 has 13 amino acids. This sequence was found in a woman aged 45-60 years with non-small cell lung cancer. Sequenced input: lung tumor tissue. The chain is built from TRBV5-6 and TRBJ1-4; D is unclear. CDR3 in amino acids: CASRSITNEKLFF. CDR3 bases: TGTGCCAGCCGCAGTATAACTAATGAAAAACTGTTTTTT.